This TCR beta chain is drawn from a study of human T cells and chemical hapten exposure. Study-level background: Slight volume differences across pooled libraries mainly accounted for varying per-sample TCR yields. Study-wide results and limits: No change in TCRs above 1 in 1000 frequency was produced by DPC sensitization.

V was clipped by 3 bases and J by 4 bases, with 16 bases between them. This CDR3 is 15 amino acids long. The V gene's germline CDR1 is SGHRS and CDR2 YFSETQ. Concerning this clonotype: Its matching antigen is unknown.

Time point reported: pre-sensitization, week 0. Indicated treatment: therapeutic diphenylcyclopropenone sensitization with weekly scalp DPC. MiXCR was run by TCRdb on the RACE reads, yielding one entry per CDR3 protein. The sample records 200,000 to 300,000 distinct CDR3 sequences, 8.6% being singletons. The V call is TRBV5-1, the J call TRBJ1-1, with a weak D call TRBD1 (5 bases). This material consisted of whole blood, taken in connection with sensitization to the hapten diphenylcyclopropenone (DPC). This sequence originates from a woman aged 40 to 50 with alopecia areata. Some clones in this sample may be carry-over from other donors' samples. As DNA, the CDR3 is TGCGCCAGCAGCTCTTTACTCGTGGGGGGCACTGAAGCTTTCTTT. Amino acid sequence: CASSSLLVGGTEAFF.